This T cell receptor beta chain comes out of a study of shared clonotypes between healthy human individuals. Overall study findings and caveats: Compared with clonotypes that all four donors shared, non-shared clonotypes had lower generation probabilities. In several donors, around 5% of naive CD4 clonotypes appeared in common.

The deep-level immunoSEQ assay was used. Genomic DNA per cell subset filled all wells of several immunoSEQ plates. Clones were sequenced by immunoSEQ multiplex PCR, and TCRdb holds only the in-frame ones, with some missing. This repertoire shows some 2 million clones, 85% to 95% found once; its top ten account for about 0.13%. A word on this clone: Its specificity is unknown. Other DNA variants within this sample encode the same CDR3.

Trimming took 1 base from V and 8 from J, leaving 8 bases between them. The CDR3 consists of 12 residues. CDR1 and CDR2 from the germline V gene are SEHNR and FQNEAQ (reference sequence). This sequence was found in a man aged 18 to 30 in good health. What was sequenced was naive CD4+ T cells sorted from blood. Noted subset: CD45RA+ positively selected. The rearrangement uses TRBV7-9 and TRBJ1-1; possibly TRBD1 for D (5 bases). The CDR3 nucleotides are TGTGCCAGCAGCTTAGACGGGGGAGAAGCTTTCTTT. It encodes CASSLDGGEAFF.